This entry lists 2 T cell receptor beta chains sequenced from one sample in a study of persistence of HIV-infected CD4 T cells. The libraries were made with immunoSEQ version 4 in survey mode. Generated by immunoSEQ multiplex PCR, the TCRdb table keeps only in-frame clones and is missing some. The data contain 25,000 to 35,000 clones, 75% to 85% of them singletons. These receptors have no identified antigens. Stimulation used approximately 9.5 ug/mL lysate from CMV-infected fibroblasts. CD40L-negative CD69-negative CD45RO-high memory CD4+ T cells were sorted as populations depleted of antigen-responding cells. The material was CD4+ T cells sorted from PBMCs after approximately 19-hour stimulation, obtained from a patient who received antiretroviral therapy. These receptors were collected from an adult man with HIV who was CMV-seropositive.

The chain is built from TRBV30 and TRBJ1-2; maybe TRBD1 (5 bases). CDR1 is GTSNPN, CDR2 SVGIG, per germline (reference sequence). V shed 1 base and J shed 4 bases, with 10 bases lying between them. CDR3 length: 13 residues. The CDR3 loop is CAWSGRGGYGYTF. The CDR3 DNA reads TGTGCCTGGAGTGGTAGGGGCGGCTATGGCTACACCTTC.

This sequence joins TRBV4-3 and TRBJ1-2; D perhaps matches TRBD1 (5 bases). CDR1 and CDR2 (germline): LGHNA, YSLEER. The CDR3 contains 12 residues. V was clipped by 3 bases and J by 7 bases, with 9 bases between them. CDR3 DNA sequence: TGCGCCAGCAGCCAGACCGACAGTGGCTACACCTTC. Its protein is CASSQTDSGYTF.